The 25 T cell receptor beta chains listed next were all sequenced from one sample in a study of blood T cells in healthy people across ages. With a J-beta primer mix and a sample-barcoded 5' primer, a second PCR ran roughly 6 to 11 cycles. TCRdb independently ran MiXCR on the 5' RACE reads; one entry per CDR3 protein. The sample has around 1,000,000 distinct CDR3 sequences; less than 45% are singletons. Sequenced material: blood. The receptor set was obtained from a man aged 18 to 30 in good health.

J is TRBJ2-5 and V is TRBV5-1; D is undetermined. The ends were cut back, 2 bases at V and 2 bases at J, with 7 bases in the middle. Germline V gives CDR1 SGHRS, CDR2 YFSETQ. This CDR3 has 13 residues. CDR3 sequence reads: CASSFNIQETQYF. The DNA of the CDR3 is TGCGCCAGCAGCTTTAACATTCAAGAGACCCAGTACTTC.

A few counts support this clonotype. The chain uses TRBV5-1 and TRBJ2-2, with D hard to call. The V gene lost 4 bases and the J gene lost 1 base, with 8 bases spanning the gap. Germline CDR1 reads SGHRS; CDR2 reads YFSETQ. This CDR3 region has 14 residues. CDR3 DNA: TGCGCCAGCAGCGGCGCAGAGAACACCGGGGAGCTGTTTTTT. This gives the protein CASSGAENTGELFF.

The J gene is TRBJ1-5, the V gene TRBV6-2 or TRBV6-3; TRBD1 might be the D (6 bases). Germline CDR1 and CDR2: MNHEY and SVGEGT. The CDR3 has 13 amino acids. V was pared by 6 bases and J by 4 bases, with 10 bases between. The CDR3 sequence is CASRAGTNQPQHF. The DNA of the CDR3 is TGTGCCAGCAGAGCCGGGACAAATCAGCCCCAGCATTTT.

This chain links TRBV29-1 with TRBJ1-5; tentative D call: TRBD1 (5 bases). The germline V gene encodes CDR1 SQVTM and CDR2 ANQGSEA. V was shortened by 3 bases and J by 6 bases, with 12 bases between the two germline ends. The CDR3 extends over 13 amino acids. The CDR3 sequence is CSVDQGIGQPQHF. Written as DNA, the CDR3 is TGCAGCGTTGACCAGGGTATAGGTCAGCCCCAGCATTTT.

The chain links TRBV27 to TRBJ2-7, with 7 nucleotides matching TRBD1. V lost 7 bases, J lost 5 bases, and 17 bases stayed unmatched. The CDR3 covers 16 residues. Germline V gene lookup returns CDR1 MNHEY and CDR2 SMNVEV (reference sequence). The CDR3 sequence is CASTTWATGTFHEQYF. For the CDR3, the DNA is TGTGCCAGCACCACCTGGGCGACAGGGACATTCCACGAGCAGTACTTC.

This chain links TRBV5-1 with TRBJ1-2; D gene uncertain. Trimming took off 6 bases at V and 4 bases at J, with 10 bases between the two ends. The V gene's germline CDR1 is SGHRS and CDR2 YFSETQ. The CDR3 is made up of 12 amino acids. The CDR3 reads CASKDTIYGYTF. The CDR3 DNA follows: TGCGCCAGCAAAGACACGATCTATGGCTACACCTTC.

The rearrangement joins TRBV12-5 to TRBJ1-1, with D unclear. Germline loops: CDR1 LGHNT, CDR2 FRNRAP. This CDR3 spans 13 amino acids. V was shortened by 0 bases and J by 8 bases, with 10 bases between the two germline ends. The CDR3 bases are TGTGCTAGTGGTTTGGTAGGGCATAGGGAAGCTTTCTTT. It is translated as CASGLVGHREAFF.

The J gene is TRBJ2-3, the V gene TRBV29-1, with TRBD2 matching 10 bases. The CDR3 is 14 residues long. CDR1 is SQVTM, CDR2 ANQGSEA, per germline. J was trimmed by 3 bases and V by 7 bases; bases with no gene match: 7. This CDR3 is CSALERGGTDTQYF. CDR3 coding DNA: TGCAGCGCCCTAGAGCGGGGGGGGACAGATACGCAGTATTTT.

The J gene is TRBJ1-2, the V gene TRBV7-2, with D unclear. V lost 1 base, J lost 8 bases, and 17 bases lay in between. Germline V gene lookup returns CDR1 SGHTA and CDR2 FQGNSA. The CDR3 consists of 15 residues. The CDR3 bases are TGTGCCAGCAGCTTAGATGATATCGGATACCTCGGCTACACCTTC. Protein: CASSLDDIGYLGYTF.

This clonotype was detected a few times. The rearrangement uses TRBV6-2 or TRBV6-3 and TRBJ1-2; D perhaps matches TRBD1 (6 bases). Germline lookup yields CDR1 MNHEY and CDR2 SVGEGT. The CDR3 is 13 amino acids. V was clipped by 7 bases and J by 7 bases, with 16 bases between them. The CDR3 nucleotides are TGTGCCAGCACCTCACAGGGCCTCGGTGGCTACACCTTC. This gives the protein CASTSQGLGGYTF.

This clonotype occurred a few times. The chain joins TRBV7-2 to TRBJ1-4; 7 nucleotides match TRBD1. V was pared by 3 bases and J by 8 bases, with 6 bases of the junction left unmatched. CDR1 and CDR2 from the germline V gene are SGHTA and FQGNSA. The CDR3 spans 14 residues. The CDR3 region is CASSLVAGGEKLFF. The CDR3 coding sequence is TGTGCCAGCAGCTTGGTGGCAGGGGGGGAAAAACTGTTTTTT.

The V call is TRBV7-2, the J call TRBJ2-3, with TRBD2 matching over 11 bases. The CDR3 consists of 19 residues. Germline trimming cut 1 base from V and 0 bases from J; bases unmatched to any gene: 9. Germline-derived CDR1 and CDR2 are SGHTA and FQGNSA. For the CDR3, the DNA is TGTGCCAGCAGCTTAGAAACCCAGGGACTAGCGGTGAGCACAGATACGCAGTATTTT. It is translated as CASSLETQGLAVSTDTQYF. The full variable domain, in which reference TRBV7-2 and TRBJ2-3 provide the parts outside the CDR3, is GAGVSQSPSNKVTEKGKDVELRCDPISGHTALYWYRQSLGQGLEFLIYFQGNSAPDKSGLPSDRFSAERTGGSVSTLTIQRTQQEDSAVYLCASSLETQGLAVSTDTQYFGPGTRLTVL.

This clonotype has more than one count but fewer than ten. A read error may account for a junction end that differs from germline. This rearrangement joins TRBV5-5 to TRBJ1-2; possible D gene TRBD1, 5 bases. Germline V gene data show CDR1 as SGHKS and CDR2 as YYEKEE (reference sequence). This CDR3 spans 16 amino acids. The CDR3, as DNA: TGTGCCAGCACCTTGTGGTCCGGGACTGCTAACTATGGCTACACCTTC. Its translation: CASTLWSGTANYGYTF.

In this sample, this clonotype turned up a few times. The J gene is TRBJ1-2, the V gene TRBV27, with D possibly matching TRBD1 (6 bases). The CDR3 has 12 amino acids. Per the germline V gene, CDR1 is MNHEY and CDR2 is SMNVEV (reference sequence). V was cut by 4 bases and J by 10 bases, with 13 bases left in between. The CDR3: CASSSTYRDYTF. The DNA for the CDR3 is TGTGCCAGCAGTTCGACCTACAGGGACTACACCTTC.

This clonotype was seen a handful of times. The chain joins TRBV7-2 to TRBJ1-6; unclear D gene. V dropped 6 bases and J dropped 7 bases, with 13 bases sitting between them. This CDR3 comprises 14 residues. Germline V gene lookup returns CDR1 SGHTA and CDR2 FQGNSA. The CDR3: CASSFRVGNSPLHF. The CDR3 bases are TGTGCCAGCAGTTTTAGGGTGGGAAATTCACCCCTCCACTTT.

This clonotype was found a few times. The genes are TRBV20-1 and TRBJ2-2; possible D gene TRBD2, 5 bases. The CDR3 is made up of 15 amino acids. Germline-derived CDR1 and CDR2 are DFQATT and SNEGSKA (reference sequence). With 6 bases removed from V and 7 bases from J, the gap between germline ends came to 21 bases. For the CDR3, the DNA is TGCAGTGCCAGATCCTGGGGAGACTCCGACGGGGAGCTGTTTTTT. As protein: CSARSWGDSDGELFF.

This clonotype was recorded a few times. The chain links TRBV7-9 to TRBJ2-1, with 8 bases that match TRBD2. The V gene end was trimmed by 7 bases and the J gene end by 0 bases; junction bases not matched to a gene: 5. Germline lookup yields CDR1 SEHNR and CDR2 FQNEAQ (reference sequence). The CDR3 is 15 residues long. The CDR3 spells CASTSGGSSYNEQFF. The CDR3 DNA sequence: TGTGCCAGCACCTCGGGGGGGAGCTCCTACAATGAGCAGTTCTTC.

For this clonotype: This may be a read error, as it is one base from a much larger clone. The chain links TRBV20-1 to TRBJ1-5; 11 nucleotides line up with TRBD1. The CDR3 totals 13 residues. V lost 6 bases, J lost 5 bases, and 3 bases stayed unmatched. Germline CDR1 DFQATT, CDR2 SNEGSKA (reference sequence). CDR3 sequence reads: CSAEGQGDQPQHF. Here the CDR3 DNA reads TGCAGTGCGGAGGGACAGGGGGATCAGCCCCAGCATTTT.

This clonotype was observed a few times. The V and J genes are TRBV6-6 and TRBJ2-1; the D is unclear. Germline values: CDR1 MNHNY, CDR2 SVGAGI (reference sequence). V lost 0 bases, J lost 0 bases, and 6 bases lay in between. This CDR3 contains 15 residues. CDR3 DNA sequence: TGTGCCAGCAGTTACTCGTCGGTCTCCTACAATGAGCAGTTCTTC. Translating it yields CASSYSSVSYNEQFF.

This clonotype was seen more than once but under ten times. The V gene is TRBV4-3, the J gene TRBJ2-7; TRBD2 is a possible D gene (5 bases). This CDR3 region has 14 residues. Germline lookup yields CDR1 LGHNA and CDR2 YSLEER. Trimming stripped 0 bases from V and 4 bases from J, with 10 bases between. CDR3 sequence: CASSQDRTGYEQYF. CDR3 DNA sequence: TGCGCCAGCAGCCAAGATCGGACTGGGTACGAGCAGTACTTC.

The chain recombines TRBV30 with TRBJ1-2; 7 nucleotides match TRBD1. V shed 4 bases, J shed 6 bases, and the junction held 8 bases outside the gene matches. Looked up from germline, CDR1 is GTSNPN and CDR2 is SVGIG (reference sequence). This CDR3 is 13 amino acids long. Written as DNA, the CDR3 is TGTGCCTGGACGACGACAGGGTGGGATGGCTACACCTTC. Translated: CAWTTTGWDGYTF.

CDR3 residues: CSVLRLGNQPQHF. CDR3 nucleotide sequence: TGCAGTGTCTTGCGACTGGGCAATCAGCCCCAGCATTTT. This sequence joins TRBV20-1 and TRBJ1-5, with no clear D. V shed 7 bases and J shed 2 bases, with 12 bases lying between them. This CDR3 region has 13 residues. Per the germline V gene, CDR1 is DFQATT and CDR2 is SNEGSKA (reference sequence).

This clonotype showed up just a few times. This chain uses TRBV20-1 with TRBJ1-4; 9 bases agree with TRBD1. CDR3 length: 14 amino acids. Germline V gene sequence: CDR1 DFQATT, CDR2 SNEGSKA (reference sequence). With V trimmed by 2 bases and J by 7 bases, 5 bases remained unmatched. The CDR3 coding sequence is TGCAGTGCTAGACCGACAGGGGGTTTTGAAAAACTGTTTTTT. This translates into CSARPTGGFEKLFF.

This clonotype has a handful of counts. The rearrangement joins TRBV12-3 or TRBV12-4 to TRBJ1-2; D perhaps matches TRBD1 (5 bases). The CDR3 covers 12 residues. Deletions cut 3 bases from V and 4 bases from J, with 6 bases between. CDR3 DNA: TGTGCCAGCAGTTTCGGGGCCTATGGCTACACCTTC. Translated: CASSFGAYGYTF.

The V and J genes are TRBV14 and TRBJ2-3; perhaps TRBD2 as D (5 bases). The germline CDR1 and CDR2 sequences are SGHDN and FVKESK. The CDR3 has 16 amino acids. The V end was cut by 4 bases, the J end by 2 bases, with 16 bases between. The CDR3 spells CASSPGNKRPTDTQYF. The DNA for the CDR3 is TGTGCCAGCAGCCCCGGGAACAAGCGCCCCACAGATACGCAGTATTTT. Drawing the rest from reference TRBV14 and TRBJ2-3, the complete variable domain is EAGVTQFPSHSVIEKGQTVTLRCDPISGHDNLYWYRRVMGKEIKFLLHFVKESKQDESGMPNNRFLAERTGGTYSTLKVQPAELEDSGVYFCASSPGNKRPTDTQYFGPGTRLTVL.